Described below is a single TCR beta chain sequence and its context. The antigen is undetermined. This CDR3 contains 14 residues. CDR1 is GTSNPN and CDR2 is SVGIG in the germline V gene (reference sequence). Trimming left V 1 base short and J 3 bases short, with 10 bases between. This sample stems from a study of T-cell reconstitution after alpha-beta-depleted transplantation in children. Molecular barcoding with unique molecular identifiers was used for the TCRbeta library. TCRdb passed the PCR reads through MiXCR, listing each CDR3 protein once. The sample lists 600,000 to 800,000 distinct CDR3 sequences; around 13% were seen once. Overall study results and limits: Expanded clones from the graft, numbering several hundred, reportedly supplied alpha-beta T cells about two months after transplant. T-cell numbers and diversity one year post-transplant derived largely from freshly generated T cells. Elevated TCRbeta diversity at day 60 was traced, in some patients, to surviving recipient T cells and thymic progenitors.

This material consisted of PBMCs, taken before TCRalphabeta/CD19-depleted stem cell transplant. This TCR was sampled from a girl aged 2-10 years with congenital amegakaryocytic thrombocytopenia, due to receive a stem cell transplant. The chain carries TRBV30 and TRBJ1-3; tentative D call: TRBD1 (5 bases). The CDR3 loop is CAWSAGRLGNTIYF. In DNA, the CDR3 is TGTGCCTGGAGTGCGGGACGTCTTGGAAACACCATATATTTT.